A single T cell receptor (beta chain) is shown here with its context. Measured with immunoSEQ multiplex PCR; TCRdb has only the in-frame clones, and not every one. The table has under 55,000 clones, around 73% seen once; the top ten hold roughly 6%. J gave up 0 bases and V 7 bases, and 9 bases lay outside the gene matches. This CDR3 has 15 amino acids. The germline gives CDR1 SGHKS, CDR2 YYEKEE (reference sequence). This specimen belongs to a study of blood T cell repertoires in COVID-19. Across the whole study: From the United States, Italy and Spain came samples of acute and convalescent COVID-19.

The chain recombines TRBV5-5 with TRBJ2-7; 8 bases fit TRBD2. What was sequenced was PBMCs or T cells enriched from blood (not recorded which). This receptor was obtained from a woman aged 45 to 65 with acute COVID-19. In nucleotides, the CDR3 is TGTGCCAGCGGCAGCGGGGGCCACAGCTCCTACGAGCAGTACTTC. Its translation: CASGSGGHSSYEQYF.